This TCR beta chain came from a study of T cell responses to AZD1222 COVID-19 vaccine. The analysis combined second doses at about 4 or about 12 weeks. The CDR3 sequence is 13 residues long. Germline assignment: CDR1 LGHDT and CDR2 YNNKEL (reference sequence). V gave up 2 bases and J gave up 2 bases, with 6 bases separating them. A remark on this clone: Its antigen is not known.

The table came from immunoSEQ multiplex PCR; TCRdb's copy has only in-frame clones and leaves some out. The repertoire consists of 85,000 to 95,000 clones, with about 91% occurring once and the leading ten covering more than 5%. Findings of the study overall: White British ancestry dominated among donors, who included more females, and clonal diversity was possibly underestimated. Baseline antibody screening turned up just six seropositive AZD1222 recipients.

The V gene is TRBV3-1 (or the pseudogene TRBV3-2), the J gene TRBJ1-1; no clear D. Sequencing used peripheral blood, obtained 28 days after the second AZD1222 dose. The receptor was derived from an adult who received the AZD1222 COVID-19 vaccine. CDR3 in DNA: TGTGCCAGCAGCCAAAACGCTAACACTGAAGCTTTCTTT. It codes for CASSQNANTEAFF.